A single sample gave rise to the 23 T cell receptor beta chains below, sequenced in a study of regulatory T cells in long-lasting Graves disease. Time point indicated: persistent/refractory GD, antithyroid drugs over 5 years with positive TRAb. Construction of the TCR library relied on RNA isolated from PBMCs. Arm-PCR with iRepertoire HTBI primers amplified the CDR3 regions for these TCR beta libraries. TCRdb re-called the multiplex PCR reads with MiXCR, one entry per CDR3 protein. The sample contains 300,000 to 400,000 distinct CDR3 sequences, roughly a fifth of which appear only once. Specimen: peripheral blood mononuclear cells (PBMCs), collected when the disease was refractory, from a patient treated with antithyroid drugs. The receptors come from a female donor with Graves disease.

The chain joins TRBV12-5 to TRBJ2-7, with D hard to call. CDR1 is LGHNT, CDR2 FRNRAP, per germline. Trimming removed 5 bases from V and 1 base from J, with 12 bases in between. This CDR3 spans 14 amino acids. The CDR3 here is CASGPSPGSYEQYF. For the CDR3, the DNA is TGTGCTAGTGGTCCCTCTCCCGGGTCCTACGAGCAGTACTTC.

This clonotype was seen a handful of times. This likely came from a read error, as a far larger clone is one base away. The genes are TRBV27 and TRBJ2-5, with D perhaps TRBD2 (6 bases). This CDR3 has 12 amino acids. Germline CDR1 MNHEY, CDR2 SMNVEV (reference sequence). This CDR3 is CATGTGGETRYF. For the CDR3, the DNA is TGTGCCACCGGGACCGGCGGGGAGACCCGGTACTTC.

V gene TRBV6-5 combines with J gene TRBJ2-1, with TRBD2 matching over 7 bases. Unmatched junction bases numbered 10, after V lost 4 bases and J lost 7 bases. Germline lookup yields CDR1 MNHEY and CDR2 SVGAGI. The length of the CDR3 is 15 residues. As DNA, the CDR3 is TGTGCCAGCAGTTTAGCTAGCGGCGTAAGAAATGAGCAGTTCTTC. Translated, it gives CASSLASGVRNEQFF.

This clonotype occurred many times. The rearrangement joins TRBV24-1 to TRBJ1-4; D unresolved. V gave up 0 bases and J gave up 7 bases, with 8 bases separating them. Germline CDR1 is KGHDR and CDR2 is SFDVKD. The length of the CDR3 is 14 residues. The CDR3 protein is CATSDLLRGEKLFF. The CDR3 DNA reads as TGTGCCACCAGTGATTTGCTTCGTGGTGAAAAACTGTTTTTT.

In regard to this clonotype: Mismatch with germline at one junction end may stem from a read error. The V call is TRBV7-9, the J call TRBJ2-1, with D perhaps TRBD2 (5 bases). Germline V CDR1 and CDR2: SEHNR, FQNEAQ (reference sequence). This CDR3 contains 15 residues. The CDR3 sequence: CASSPWKEDGDEQFF. The CDR3 DNA reads TGTGCCAGCAGCCCTTGGAAGGAGGACGGCGATGAGCAGTTCTTT.

Many counts were recorded for this clonotype. V is TRBV12-3 or TRBV12-4 and J is TRBJ2-3; weak D call: TRBD1 (6 bases). The CDR3 is made up of 12 amino acids. V lost 5 bases and J 9 bases, leaving 12 bases between the germline ends. The CDR3 coding sequence is TGTGCCAGCAGTCGACAGGATCGGACGCAGTATTTT. This encodes CASSRQDRTQYF.

This rearrangement joins TRBV4-1 to TRBJ2-5; no clear D gene. V lost 2 bases to trimming and J lost 9 bases, with 13 bases between them. The CDR3 length is 13 residues. Germline loops: CDR1 MGHRA, CDR2 YSYEKL. As DNA, the CDR3 is TGCGCCAGCAGCCAACTGGGGTCGGCGGCCCAGTACTTC. Translated: CASSQLGSAAQYF.

The rearrangement joins TRBV5-8 to TRBJ1-5; possibly TRBD1 for D (5 bases). V was clipped by 2 bases and J by 2 bases, with 11 bases between them. This CDR3 contains 15 residues. The germline gives CDR1 SGHTS, CDR2 YDEGEE. The CDR3 sequence: CASSFPRGGNQPQHF. The CDR3 DNA is TGTGCCAGCAGCTTTCCGAGGGGCGGCAATCAGCCCCAGCATTTT.

The V call is TRBV29-1, the J call TRBJ2-6; D not certain. The V gene's germline CDR1 is SQVTM and CDR2 ANQGSEA. CDR3 length: 12 amino acids. Trimming took 7 bases from V and 0 from J, leaving 4 bases between them. The CDR3 region has the DNA TGCAGCGCCAACTCTGGGGCCAACGTCCTGACTTTC. Its translation is CSANSGANVLTF.

Notes on this clonotype: Being one base from a much bigger clone, this may be a read error. The rearrangement links TRBV19 to TRBJ1-1; D uncertain. The CDR3 contains 15 residues. Germline assignment: CDR1 LNHDA and CDR2 SQIVND (reference sequence). The CDR3 sequence is CASSMGLLSSTEALF. CDR3 DNA sequence: TGTGCCAGTAGTATGGGATTGTTGAGTTCCACTGAAGCTCTCTTT.

This chain connects TRBV11-2 to TRBJ2-5; 13 nucleotides match TRBD2. Germline CDR1 is SGHAT and CDR2 is FQNNGV. The CDR3 extends over 16 amino acids. The V segment lost 5 bases and the J segment 5 bases; nucleotides outside the gene matches: 8. CDR3 loop: CASSPRLAGGVETQYF. As DNA, the CDR3 is TGTGCCAGCAGCCCCCGACTAGCGGGAGGAGTTGAGACCCAGTACTTC.

Ten or more counts support this clonotype. The chain carries TRBV7-9 and TRBJ2-5; 7 positions match TRBD1. The junction had 4 bases not matched to a gene; V was cut back by 6 bases and J by 0 bases. Germline loops: CDR1 SEHNR, CDR2 FQNEAQ (reference sequence). This CDR3 spans 14 amino acids. In nucleotides, the CDR3 is TGTGCCAGCAGTCAACAGGGGTACCAAGAGACCCAGTACTTC. Its protein is CASSQQGYQETQYF.

This clonotype occurred a few times. The J gene is TRBJ1-1, the V gene TRBV18; no clear D gene. Germline V gives CDR1 KGHSH, CDR2 LQKENI. This CDR3 spans 17 amino acids. The V end lost 4 bases, the J end lost 3 bases, and 21 bases lay between the germline ends. Written as DNA, the CDR3 is TGTGCCAGCTCACTTAACCTGGACCCTCCTCGGGACACTGAAGCTTTCTTT. Residues: CASSLNLDPPRDTEAFF.

This clonotype was found many times. The chain uses TRBV30 and TRBJ1-2; D remains unclear. V shed 3 bases and J shed 8 bases, with 19 bases lying between them. The CDR3 runs 14 residues. Germline assignment: CDR1 GTSNPN and CDR2 SVGIG (reference sequence). DNA of the CDR3: TGTGCCTGGAGAAGTAGTGGTGTAATAGGGGGCTACACCTTC. As protein: CAWRSSGVIGGYTF.

V is TRBV20-1 and J is TRBJ2-3, with TRBD2 identical over 9 bases. Germline values: CDR1 DFQATT, CDR2 SNEGSKA (reference sequence). V shed 5 bases and J 3 bases; nucleotides not matched to a gene: 9. This CDR3 spans 15 amino acids. CDR3 region: CSAGSAGGPTDTQYF. The CDR3 DNA is TGCAGTGCTGGTTCGGCGGGGGGGCCGACAGATACGCAGTATTTT.

This clonotype was counted between two and nine times. This rearrangement joins TRBV7-2 to TRBJ1-1; D gene unclear. The germline V gene encodes CDR1 SGHTA and CDR2 FQGNSA. Trimming left V 1 base short and J 6 bases short, with 12 bases between. This CDR3 spans 14 amino acids. The CDR3 loop is CASSLDWTNPEAFF. The DNA for the CDR3 is TGTGCCAGCAGCTTAGATTGGACCAACCCTGAAGCTTTCTTT. Supplemented by reference TRBV7-2 and TRBJ1-1, the full variable domain reads GAGVSQSPSNKVTEKGKDVELRCDPISGHTALYWYRQSLGQGLEFLIYFQGNSAPDKSGLPSDRFSAERTGGSVSTLTIQRTQQEDSAVYLCASSLDWTNPEAFFGQGTRLTVV.

The chain is built from TRBV20-1 and TRBJ2-5; D gene uncertain. CDR3 length: 12 residues. Germline V gene sequence: CDR1 DFQATT, CDR2 SNEGSKA (reference sequence). Trimming left V 2 bases short and J 5 bases short, with 9 bases between. This CDR3 reads CSARWRRETQYF. CDR3 nucleotides: TGCAGTGCTAGATGGCGCAGGGAGACCCAGTACTTC.

This clonotype was counted a few times. The rearrangement joins TRBV19 to TRBJ1-5; possibly TRBD1 for D (5 bases). V was trimmed by 1 base and J by 4 bases, leaving 11 bases between them. Germline CDR1 and CDR2: LNHDA and SQIVND (reference sequence). This CDR3 spans 15 amino acids. CDR3 sequence: CASSIVWGRNQPQHF. In DNA form, the CDR3 reads TGTGCCAGTAGTATAGTGTGGGGCAGAAATCAGCCCCAGCATTTT.

In this sample, this clonotype turned up many times. The rearrangement joins TRBV11-2 to TRBJ1-2; TRBD1 matches at 7 bases. Trimming removed 5 bases from V and 0 bases from J; junction bases left unmatched: 6. Per germline, CDR1 SGHAT and CDR2 FQNNGV. The length of the CDR3 is 15 residues. The CDR3 reads CASSKDRVANYGYTF. The CDR3 nucleotides are TGTGCCAGCAGCAAAGACAGGGTAGCTAACTATGGCTACACCTTC. The full variable domain, with the rest looked up from reference TRBV11-2 and TRBJ1-2, is EAGVAQSPRYKIIEKRQSVAFWCNPISGHATLYWYQQILGQGPKLLIQFQNNGVVDDSQLPKDRFSAERLKGVDSTLKIQPAKLEDSAVYLCASSKDRVANYGYTFGSGTRLTVV.

The rearrangement links TRBV7-9 to TRBJ1-4; no reliable D call. Trimming removed 5 bases at V and 8 bases at J, with 9 bases between. Germline lookup yields CDR1 SEHNR and CDR2 FQNEAQ (reference sequence). The CDR3 consists of 12 residues. The CDR3 bases are TGTGCCAGCAGCATTGGATGGGAAAAACTGTTTTTT. Its protein is CASSIGWEKLFF.

This chain links TRBV7-9 with TRBJ1-6, with D possibly TRBD1 on 6 matching bases. CDR1 is SEHNR and CDR2 is FQNEAQ in the germline V gene (reference sequence). V was clipped by 5 bases and J by 6 bases, with 17 bases between them. This CDR3 has 16 residues. CDR3 sequence reads: CASSPSVGHLNSPLHF. The CDR3 nucleotides read TGTGCCAGCAGCCCCTCTGTGGGACACCTTAATTCACCCCTCCACTTT.

This clonotype came up a few times. The chain links TRBV6-1 to TRBJ1-1, with unresolved D. V was clipped by 5 bases and J by 0 bases, with 19 bases between them. This CDR3 comprises 17 residues. Per germline, CDR1 MNHNS and CDR2 SASEGT. In nucleotides, the CDR3 is TGTGCCAGCAGTCCGTCGAGCAGAGGCGGACTGAACACTGAAGCTTTCTTT. Translated, it gives CASSPSSRGGLNTEAFF.

Ten or more counts support this clonotype. The CDR3 coding sequence is TGTGCCAGCAGTGACAGGGTGTCGCGGAATTCACCCCTCCACTTT. It codes for CASSDRVSRNSPLHF. The V call is TRBV27, the J call TRBJ1-6; 7 bases agree with TRBD1. Unmatched junction bases numbered 8, after V lost 5 bases and J lost 7 bases. This CDR3 has 15 residues. From germline, CDR1 is MNHEY and CDR2 SMNVEV (reference sequence).